The rows below give T cell receptor beta chains drawn from one sample of a study of CD8 T cells in Susac syndrome. TCRdb fed the immunoSEQ multiplex PCR reads into MiXCR, producing one record per CDR3 protein. In the table there are about 180,000 distinct CDR3 sequences, approximately 95% of which are singletons. Input material: CD4+ T cells from PBMCs. The receptors here all came from a human donor with Susac syndrome. Both conserved end residues are part of each CDR3. Fields, in order: J gene, D gene, V gene, CDR3 protein. A D gene is named only where the DNA matches it firmly.

>TRBJ2-7|TRBD1|TRBV27
CASSQRPGQGSLEQYF
>TRBJ2-2|TRBD2|TRBV20-1
CSARGASGANTGELFF
>TRBJ1-5|.|TRBV12-3/TRBV12-4
CASSFKGDQPQHF
>TRBJ2-1|.|TRBV9
CASSVLLVAVDNEQFF
>TRBJ2-7|TRBD2|TRBV20-1
CSARTSGSHEQYF
>TRBJ2-3|TRBD1|TRBV29-1
CSVTGGTDTQYF
>TRBJ2-3|TRBD2|TRBV29-1
CSVDGLAGEDTQYF
>TRBJ2-5|TRBD2|TRBV3-1
CASSPTSRETQYF
>TRBJ2-4|.|TRBV27
CASSFSVKNIQYF
>TRBJ1-1|.|TRBV5-1
CASSSVGGLSTEAFF
>TRBJ2-3|.|TRBV5-1
CASSLGGRGDTQYF
>TRBJ1-6|.|TRBV3-1
CASSQGTKSPLHF
>TRBJ1-6|.|TRBV25-1
CASSLHNSPLHF
>TRBJ2-5|TRBD1|TRBV7-2
CASSWTGGQETQYF
>TRBJ2-7|.|TRBV30
CAWSIGTYEQYF
>TRBJ1-2|.|TRBV6-2/TRBV6-3
CASTGTSLANYGYTF
>TRBJ1-5|.|TRBV6-5
CASRTTGSSNQPQHF